The present entry profiles one T cell receptor (beta chain) with its context. There are a few counts of this clonotype. This receptor's antigen is unknown. No quality values exist for individual bases; no much larger clone is one base distant. A robust, sensitive protocol for the amplification, sequencing and analysis of TCRs was described in the study, in which 3' ligation of a UMI-containing oligonucleotide to TCR cDNA was used. For whole blood analysis, less than 3 ml of peripheral blood was collected from healthy adult volunteers into Tempus tubes, and RNA was extracted following the manufacturer's instructions. Total RNA was used without cell sorting and was treated with RQ1 DNase before reverse transcription, with a target input of about 1 to 1000 ng. Libraries were prepared from skin biopsies and whole blood so that pipeline robustness could be tested in samples in which T cells form a minority population.

The data were taken from a study of naive and memory T cell subsets listed by TCRdb under 2017. Context from the whole study: According to the figure summarizing the samples, there were around 10 blood donors, 7 tuberculin skin test biopsies and 3 saline control biopsies. PCR2 was typically performed as a SYBR Green qPCR that was stopped at a set threshold, although end-point PCR (around 6 cycles) could be used instead for low-input samples.

General findings and caveats noted by the study authors: The potential sensitivity of the RNA-based method to TCR transcript changes with T cell activation and differentiation was acknowledged.

Libraries were built with 5' RACE. The ligated cDNA was amplified in four rounds of PCR with nested alpha and beta constant region primers together with the SP2 primer. TCR RNA was reverse transcribed with SuperScript IV using alpha and beta constant region primers for the blood and skin samples. An oligonucleotide carrying the Illumina SP2 primer and a UMI was ligated to the 3' end of the cDNA by means of T4 RNA ligase 1. To prevent hairpin formation, the 12-nucleotide UMI was made up of two random hexamers with an eight-base spacer between them. TCR alpha and beta chain libraries were processed separately from the second PCR onward, with dual indexing for multiplexing. After pooling, the indexed libraries were analyzed by capillary electrophoresis and sequenced on either an Illumina MiSeq or NextSeq. Libraries were spiked with PhiX DNA at about 5-7% so that base diversity was increased and cluster recognition was improved. Regarding the original processing steps: Demultiplexor pulled UMIs out of read 2, joined the UMIs with the TCR sequence from read 1, and separated reads according to sample indices. Decombinator identified V and J genes and V-J junctions, assigning each TCR a five-part identifier including V and J deletions. Collapsinator used UMIs to correct sequencing errors and PCR amplification heterogeneity, producing a UMI-based abundance for each TCR. CDR3Translator turned identifiers into nucleotide sequence, translated that sequence into amino acids, and pulled out CDR3 regions based on terminal motifs. Error-corrected alpha and beta TCR counts from blood and skin were compared after normalization to input RNA amount. TCRdb handled the public reads itself, with Q25 trimming in fastp and clone calling in MiXCR, and kept productive beta chains. Identical CDR3 protein sequences are pooled into one entry, listed with their most common genes and DNA. TCRdb's processing, not the authors' own work, is the source of the V and J calls. The sample data list around 56,000 distinct CDR3 sequences, and over 6% of these were observed just once. The ten largest clones take up roughly 9.8% of the sample.

The TCR sequence derives from a female donor in good health.

At the DNA level, the sequence is TGTGCCAGCAGTGGAGACAGGGAGCATGGCTACACCTTC. The encoded protein is CASSGDREHGYTF. The rearrangement joined TRBV25-1 to TRBJ1-2; TRBD1 fits 7 bases in the junction. The germline V gene sets CDR1 to MGHDK and CDR2 to SYGVNS. The CDR3 measures 13 amino acids from cysteine to phenylalanine. Of all the DNA, just the CDR3 is kept, 39 bases in frame from base 1. V and J are trimmed by 4 bases and 6 bases, and the gene matches miss 5 bases of the junction.